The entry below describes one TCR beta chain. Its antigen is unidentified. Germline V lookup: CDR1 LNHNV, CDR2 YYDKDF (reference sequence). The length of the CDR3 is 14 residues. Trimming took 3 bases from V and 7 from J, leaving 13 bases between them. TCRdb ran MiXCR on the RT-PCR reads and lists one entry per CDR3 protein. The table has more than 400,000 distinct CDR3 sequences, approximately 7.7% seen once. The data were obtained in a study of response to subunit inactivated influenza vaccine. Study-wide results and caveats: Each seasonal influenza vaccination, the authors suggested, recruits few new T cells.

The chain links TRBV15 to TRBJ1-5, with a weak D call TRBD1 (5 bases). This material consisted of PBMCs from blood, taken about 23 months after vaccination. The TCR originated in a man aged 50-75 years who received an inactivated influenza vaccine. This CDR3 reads CATSRRQGGQPQHF. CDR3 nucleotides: TGTGCCACCAGCAGGCGTCAGGGCGGGCAGCCCCAGCATTTT.